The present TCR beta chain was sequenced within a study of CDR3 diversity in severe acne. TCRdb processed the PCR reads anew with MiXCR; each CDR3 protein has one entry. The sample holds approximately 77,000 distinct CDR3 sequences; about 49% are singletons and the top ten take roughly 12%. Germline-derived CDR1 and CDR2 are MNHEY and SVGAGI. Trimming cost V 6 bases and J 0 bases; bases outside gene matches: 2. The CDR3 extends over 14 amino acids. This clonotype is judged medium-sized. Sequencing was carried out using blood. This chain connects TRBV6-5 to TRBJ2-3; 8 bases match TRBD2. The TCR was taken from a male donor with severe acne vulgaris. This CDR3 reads CASRSSGSTDTQYF. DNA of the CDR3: TGTGCCAGCAGATCTAGCGGGAGCACAGATACGCAGTATTTT.